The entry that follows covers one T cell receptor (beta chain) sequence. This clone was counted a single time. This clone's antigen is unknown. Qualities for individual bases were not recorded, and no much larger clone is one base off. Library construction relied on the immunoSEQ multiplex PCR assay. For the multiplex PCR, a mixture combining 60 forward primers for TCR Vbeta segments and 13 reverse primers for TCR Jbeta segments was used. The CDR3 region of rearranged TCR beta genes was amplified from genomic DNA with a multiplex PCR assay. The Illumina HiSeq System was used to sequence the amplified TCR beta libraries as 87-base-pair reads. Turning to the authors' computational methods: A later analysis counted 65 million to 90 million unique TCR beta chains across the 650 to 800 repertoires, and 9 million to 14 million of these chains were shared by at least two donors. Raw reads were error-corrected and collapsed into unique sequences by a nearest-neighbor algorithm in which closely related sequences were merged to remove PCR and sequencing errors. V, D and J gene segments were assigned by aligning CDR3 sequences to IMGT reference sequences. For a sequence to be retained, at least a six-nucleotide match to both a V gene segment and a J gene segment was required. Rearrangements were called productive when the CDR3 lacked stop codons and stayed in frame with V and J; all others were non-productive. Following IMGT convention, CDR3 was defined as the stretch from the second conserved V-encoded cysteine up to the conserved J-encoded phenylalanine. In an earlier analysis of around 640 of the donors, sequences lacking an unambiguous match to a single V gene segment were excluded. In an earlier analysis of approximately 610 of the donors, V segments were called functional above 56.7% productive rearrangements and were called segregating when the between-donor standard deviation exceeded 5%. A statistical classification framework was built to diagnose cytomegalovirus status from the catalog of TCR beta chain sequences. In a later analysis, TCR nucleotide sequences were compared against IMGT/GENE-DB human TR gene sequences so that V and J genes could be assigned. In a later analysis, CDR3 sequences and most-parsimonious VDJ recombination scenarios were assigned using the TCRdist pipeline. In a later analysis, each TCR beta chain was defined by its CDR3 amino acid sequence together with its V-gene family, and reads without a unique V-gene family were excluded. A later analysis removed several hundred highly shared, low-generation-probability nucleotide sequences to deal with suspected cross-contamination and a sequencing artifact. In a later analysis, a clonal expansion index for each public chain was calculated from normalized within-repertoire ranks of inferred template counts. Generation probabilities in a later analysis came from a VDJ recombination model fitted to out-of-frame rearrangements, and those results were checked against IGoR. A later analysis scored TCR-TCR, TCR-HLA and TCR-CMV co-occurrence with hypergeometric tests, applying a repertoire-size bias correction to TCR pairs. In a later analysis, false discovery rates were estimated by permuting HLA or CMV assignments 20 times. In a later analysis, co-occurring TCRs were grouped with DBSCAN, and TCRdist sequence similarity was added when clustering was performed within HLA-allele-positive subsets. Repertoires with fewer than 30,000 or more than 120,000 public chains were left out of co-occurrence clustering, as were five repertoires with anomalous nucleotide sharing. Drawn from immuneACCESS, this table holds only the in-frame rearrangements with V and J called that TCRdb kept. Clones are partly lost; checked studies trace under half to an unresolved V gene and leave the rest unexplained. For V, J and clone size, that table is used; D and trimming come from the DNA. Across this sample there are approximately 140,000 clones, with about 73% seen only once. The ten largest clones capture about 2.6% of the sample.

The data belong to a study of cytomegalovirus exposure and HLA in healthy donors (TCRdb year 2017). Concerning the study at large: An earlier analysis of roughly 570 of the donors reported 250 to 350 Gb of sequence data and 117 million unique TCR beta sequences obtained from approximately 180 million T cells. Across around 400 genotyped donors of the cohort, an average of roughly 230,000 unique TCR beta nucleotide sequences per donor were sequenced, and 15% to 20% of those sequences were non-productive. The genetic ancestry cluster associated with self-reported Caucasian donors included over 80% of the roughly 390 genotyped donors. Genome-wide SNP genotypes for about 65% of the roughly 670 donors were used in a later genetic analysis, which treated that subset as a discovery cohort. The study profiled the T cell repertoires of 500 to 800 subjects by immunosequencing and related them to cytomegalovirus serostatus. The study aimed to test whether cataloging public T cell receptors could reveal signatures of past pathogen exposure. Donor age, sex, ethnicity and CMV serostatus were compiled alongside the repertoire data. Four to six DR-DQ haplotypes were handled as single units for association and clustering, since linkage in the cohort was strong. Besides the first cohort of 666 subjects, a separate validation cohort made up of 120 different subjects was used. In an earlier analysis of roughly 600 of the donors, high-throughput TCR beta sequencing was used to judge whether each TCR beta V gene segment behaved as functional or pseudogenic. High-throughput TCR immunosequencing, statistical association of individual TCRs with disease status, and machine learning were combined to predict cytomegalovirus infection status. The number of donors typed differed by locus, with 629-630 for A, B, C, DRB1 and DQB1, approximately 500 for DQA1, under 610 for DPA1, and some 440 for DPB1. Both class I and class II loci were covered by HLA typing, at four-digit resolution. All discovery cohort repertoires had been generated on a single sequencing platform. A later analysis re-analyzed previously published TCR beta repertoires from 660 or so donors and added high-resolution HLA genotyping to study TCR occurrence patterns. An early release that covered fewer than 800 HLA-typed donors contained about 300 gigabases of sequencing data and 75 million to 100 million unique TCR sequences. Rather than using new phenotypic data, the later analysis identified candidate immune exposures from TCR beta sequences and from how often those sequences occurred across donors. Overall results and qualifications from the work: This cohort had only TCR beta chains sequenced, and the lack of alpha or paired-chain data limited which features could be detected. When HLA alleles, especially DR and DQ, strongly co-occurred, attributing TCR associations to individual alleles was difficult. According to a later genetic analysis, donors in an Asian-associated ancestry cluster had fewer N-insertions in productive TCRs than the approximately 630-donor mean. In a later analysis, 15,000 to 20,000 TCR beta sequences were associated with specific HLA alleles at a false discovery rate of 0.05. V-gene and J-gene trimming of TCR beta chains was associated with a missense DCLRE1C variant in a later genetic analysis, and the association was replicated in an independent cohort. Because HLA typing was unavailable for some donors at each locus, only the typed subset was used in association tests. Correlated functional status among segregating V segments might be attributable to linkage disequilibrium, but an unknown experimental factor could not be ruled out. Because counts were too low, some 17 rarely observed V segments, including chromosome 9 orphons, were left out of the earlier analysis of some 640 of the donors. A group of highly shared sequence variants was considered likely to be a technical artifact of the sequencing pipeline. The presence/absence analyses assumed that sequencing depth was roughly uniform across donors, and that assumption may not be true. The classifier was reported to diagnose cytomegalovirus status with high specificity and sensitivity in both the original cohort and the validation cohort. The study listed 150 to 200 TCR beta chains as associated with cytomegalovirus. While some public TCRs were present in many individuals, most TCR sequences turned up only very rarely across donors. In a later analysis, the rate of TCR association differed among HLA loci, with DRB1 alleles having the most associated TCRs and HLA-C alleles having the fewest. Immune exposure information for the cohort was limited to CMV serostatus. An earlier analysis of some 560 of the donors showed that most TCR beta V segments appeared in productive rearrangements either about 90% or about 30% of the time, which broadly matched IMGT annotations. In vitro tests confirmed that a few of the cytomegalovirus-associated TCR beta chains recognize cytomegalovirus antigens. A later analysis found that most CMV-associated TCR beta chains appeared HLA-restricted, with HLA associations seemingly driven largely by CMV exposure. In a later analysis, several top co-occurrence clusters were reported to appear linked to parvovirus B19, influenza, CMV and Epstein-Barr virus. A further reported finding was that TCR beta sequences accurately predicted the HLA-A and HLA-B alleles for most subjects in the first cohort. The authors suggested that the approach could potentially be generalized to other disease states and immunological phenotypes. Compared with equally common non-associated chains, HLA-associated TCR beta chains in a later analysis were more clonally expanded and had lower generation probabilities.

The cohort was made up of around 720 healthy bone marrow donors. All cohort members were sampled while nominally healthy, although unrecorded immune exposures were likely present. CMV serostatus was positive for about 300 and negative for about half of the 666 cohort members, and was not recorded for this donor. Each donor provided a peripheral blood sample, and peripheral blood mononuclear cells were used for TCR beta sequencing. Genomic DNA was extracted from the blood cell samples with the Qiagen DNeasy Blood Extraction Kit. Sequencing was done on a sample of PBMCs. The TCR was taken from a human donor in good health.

The CDR3 protein sequence reads: CASSPFGGRQPQHF. Here is the DNA: TGTGCCAGCTCACCATTTGGAGGGCGTCAGCCCCAGCATTTT. In this chain, TRBV18 is recombined with TRBJ1-5; the D gene cannot be named for sure. The CDR3 numbers 14 residues from cysteine through phenylalanine. Only the CDR3 part of the read is kept: 42 bases, read in frame from the first base. CDR1 and CDR2 are read off the germline V gene as KGHSH and LQKENI. V was cut back by 2 bases and J by 6 bases, leaving a gap of 11 bases between them.